Below, 25 T cell receptor beta chains from the same sample are listed, as sequenced in a study of radiation and T cells in renal cell carcinoma. Stated time point: blood 2 weeks post-SBRT. This sample's treatment: 15 Gy SBRT to primary tumor, nephrectomy 4 weeks later. TCRdb's copy holds only in-frame clones and misses some; the assay was immunoSEQ multiplex PCR. There are roughly 130,000 clones in the sample; 80% to 90% occur only once, and around 1.8% lies in the top ten. Specimen: blood, collected from a patient whose treatment included radiotherapy and nephrectomy. These receptors were collected from a woman aged 55 to 70 with renal cell carcinoma.

This clone showed up just once. The V call is TRBV19, the J call TRBJ2-6, with 8 positions matching TRBD1. This CDR3 is 17 amino acids long. V was clipped by 4 bases and J by 0 bases; unmatched bases: 5. The germline V gene has CDR1 LNHDA and CDR2 SQIVND (reference sequence). The CDR3 DNA reads as TGTGCCAGTAGTAATCGACAGGGGCCCTCTGGGGCCAACGTCCTGACTTTC. Its translation is CASSNRQGPSGANVLTF.

The chain joins TRBV29-1 to TRBJ1-2; D remains ambiguous. The CDR3 is 11 residues long. Trimming removed 0 bases from V and 6 bases from J, with 5 bases in between. CDR1 and CDR2 (germline): SQVTM, ANQGSEA. CDR3 DNA sequence: TGCAGCGTTGAAGATTCCGATGGCTACACCTTC. Its protein product is CSVEDSDGYTF.

V gene TRBV5-1 combines with J gene TRBJ2-3; 8 bases fit TRBD2. The CDR3 sequence is 15 residues long. V was clipped by 0 bases and J by 1 base; unmatched bases: 1. Germline CDR1 reads SGHRS; CDR2 reads YFSETQ. DNA of the CDR3: TGCGCCAGCAGCTTGGCAGCGGGGGGCACAGATACGCAGTATTTT. This translates into CASSLAAGGTDTQYF. The variable domain in full, with the rest retrieved from reference TRBV5-1 and TRBJ2-3, is KAGVTQTPRYLIKTRGQQVTLSCSPISGHRSVSWYQQTPGQGLQFLFEYFSETQRNKGNFPGRFSGRQFSNSRSEMNVSTLELGDSALYLCASSLAAGGTDTQYFGPGTRLTVL.

The genes are TRBV4-1 and TRBJ2-3, with D possibly matching TRBD2 (6 bases). The CDR3 consists of 17 residues. CDR1 is MGHRA, CDR2 YSYEKL, per germline. V lost 0 bases and J 1 base, leaving 14 bases between the germline ends. The CDR3 DNA reads TGCGCCAGCAGCCAAGAAGGACGGGAGTGGGGCACAGATACGCAGTATTTT. Translating it yields CASSQEGREWGTDTQYF.

The CDR3 DNA reads TGTGCCATCAGTTATACGGGACAGGGGGCCGGGGCCAACGTCCTGACTTTC. This encodes CAISYTGQGAGANVLTF. This chain joins TRBV10-3 and TRBJ2-6, with 12 bases lining up with TRBD1. V gave up 5 bases and J gave up 4 bases; unmatched junction bases: 6. CDR3 length equals 17 residues. Germline CDR1 ENHRY, CDR2 SYGVKD.

Concerning this clone itself: Other nucleotide sequences in the sample specify the same CDR3. This chain uses TRBV19 with TRBJ2-7, with D perhaps TRBD1 (7 bases). The CDR3 loop spans 13 amino acids. With 6 bases removed from V and 1 base from J, the gap between germline ends came to 10 bases. Germline-derived CDR1 and CDR2 are LNHDA and SQIVND (reference sequence). The CDR3 spells CASSAGQSYEQYF. The CDR3 DNA is TGTGCCAGTAGCGCGGGACAGTCCTACGAGCAGTACTTC.

The rearrangement links TRBV28 to TRBJ1-5; D is undetermined. V lost 6 bases and J 7 bases, leaving 16 bases between the germline ends. The CDR3 is 14 amino acids. Germline V gives CDR1 MDHEN, CDR2 SYDVKM. The CDR3 is CASSLPGKGQPQHF. Written as DNA, the CDR3 is TGTGCCAGCAGCCTCCCGGGGAAAGGGCAGCCCCAGCATTTT.

The chain carries TRBV18 and TRBJ2-5; 7 bases agree with TRBD2. The CDR3 sequence is 17 residues long. The germline V gene has CDR1 KGHSH and CDR2 LQKENI. V dropped 3 bases and J dropped 0; count of bases not matched to a gene: 10. The CDR3 bases are TGTGCCAGCTCACCCTCTCCGGGGGGAGTATACCAAGAGACCCAGTACTTC. It yields the protein CASSPSPGGVYQETQYF.

The rearrangement joins TRBV28 to TRBJ2-5; D call uncertain. CDR1 and CDR2 from the germline V gene are MDHEN and SYDVKM. The CDR3 covers 16 residues. V shed 1 base and J shed 4 bases, with 16 bases lying between them. The CDR3 nucleotides read TGTGCCAGCAGTTTATATCGTGGGTCGTCCGGAGAGACCCAGTACTTC. This translates into CASSLYRGSSGETQYF.

Here the CDR3 reads CATTRGESTGELFF. DNA for the CDR3: TGTGCCACTACGCGGGGGGAATCCACCGGGGAGCTGTTTTTT. The chain has TRBV10-3 and TRBJ2-2; 8 bases fit TRBD2. The V gene's germline CDR1 is ENHRY and CDR2 SYGVKD. The CDR3 is 14 amino acids. V dropped 10 bases and J dropped 4; count of bases not matched to a gene: 8.

The rearrangement joins TRBV11-2 to TRBJ2-5, with D possibly being TRBD1 (6 bases). CDR3 size: 15 residues. Germline V gene lookup returns CDR1 SGHAT and CDR2 FQNNGV. V was trimmed by 0 bases and J by 2 bases, leaving 10 bases between them. The CDR3 nucleotides are TGTGCCAGCAGCTTAGAGGACAGCCTACAAGAGACCCAGTACTTC. It yields the protein CASSLEDSLQETQYF.

This sequence joins TRBV6-6 and TRBJ2-7, with D perhaps matching TRBD1 (6 bases). CDR1 and CDR2 from the germline V gene are MNHNY and SVGAGI (reference sequence). The CDR3 is 15 residues long. The ends were cut back, 5 bases at V and 2 bases at J, with 16 bases in the middle. The CDR3 region has the DNA TGTGCCAGCAGTCTCACACAGGGAAGGGCCTACGAGCAGTACTTC. Translated, it gives CASSLTQGRAYEQYF.

The rearrangement links TRBV19 to TRBJ1-5, with a possible D match to TRBD1 (6 bases). Per the germline V gene, CDR1 is LNHDA and CDR2 is SQIVND (reference sequence). V lost 6 bases and J lost 7, with 13 bases in between. The CDR3 contains 13 residues. The CDR3 nucleotides read TGTGCCAGTAGCCGAGGGGGGGTCCAGCCCCAGCATTTT. It translates to CASSRGGVQPQHF.

The CDR3 reads CASSIVIGRDYYYGYTF. The CDR3 region has the DNA TGTGCCAGTAGTATTGTGATCGGGAGGGATTATTACTATGGCTACACCTTC. The rearrangement joins TRBV19 to TRBJ1-2; no clear D gene. V was clipped by 3 bases and J by 3 bases, with 20 bases between them. The CDR3 totals 17 residues. Germline CDR1 is LNHDA and CDR2 is SQIVND (reference sequence).

The chain's CDR3 is CASSLRGLAGVNEQFF. The CDR3 region has the DNA TGTGCCAGCAGCTTAAGGGGACTAGCGGGAGTCAATGAGCAGTTCTTC. The chain couples TRBV7-8 to TRBJ2-1, with TRBD2 identical over 14 bases. Germline V CDR1 and CDR2: SGHVS, FQNEAQ. The V segment lost 2 bases and the J segment 6 bases; nucleotides outside the gene matches: 3. CDR3 size: 16 residues. Supplemented by reference TRBV7-8 and TRBJ2-1, the full variable domain reads GAGVSQSPRYKVAKRGQDVALRCDPISGHVSLFWYQQALGQGPEFLTYFQNEAQLDKSGLPSDRFFAERPEGSVSTLKIQRTQQEDSAVYLCASSLRGLAGVNEQFFGPGTRLTVL.

The table lists this clone with a count of one. This chain connects TRBV5-6 to TRBJ1-4, with D perhaps matching TRBD1 (6 bases). The CDR3 runs 14 residues. V was shortened by 1 base and J by 8 bases, with 12 bases between the two germline ends. Germline V gene lookup returns CDR1 SGHDT and CDR2 YYEEEE. DNA of the CDR3: TGTGCCAGCAGCTTGATACAGGGACACGAAAAACTGTTTTTT. Translated, it gives CASSLIQGHEKLFF.

Written as DNA, the CDR3 is TGTGCCACCAGCAGAGGGACAGGGTCGAATAGCAATCAGCCCCAGCATTTT. It translates to CATSRGTGSNSNQPQHF. The rearrangement links TRBV15 to TRBJ1-5; 8 nucleotides align to TRBD1. CDR1 is LNHNV and CDR2 is YYDKDF in the germline V gene (reference sequence). J was trimmed by 0 bases and V by 1 base; bases with no gene match: 5. This CDR3 is built from 17 residues.

The chain combines TRBV11-1 with TRBJ2-2; possibly TRBD1 for D (6 bases). The germline gives CDR1 SGHAT, CDR2 FQDESV (reference sequence). The V end was cut by 7 bases, the J end by 4 bases, with 16 bases between. CDR3 length: 15 amino acids. As DNA, the CDR3 is TGTGCCAGCATCCAAGGGGGTGCGCGCACCGGGGAGCTGTTTTTT. The encoded protein is CASIQGGARTGELFF.

Worth noting for this clone: The sample contains more than one DNA sequence encoding this CDR3. This chain's CDR3 is CASSLVGPYEQYF. The CDR3 nucleotides are TGTGCCAGCAGCCTTGTTGGCCCCTACGAGCAGTACTTC. The chain links TRBV7-8 to TRBJ2-7; no reliable D call. Germline loops: CDR1 SGHVS, CDR2 FQNEAQ. CDR3 size: 13 residues. The ends were cut back, 5 bases at V and 2 bases at J, with 10 bases in the middle.

A remark on this clone: The sample holds other DNA sequences that translate to the same CDR3. The chain uses TRBV29-1 and TRBJ2-7, with D perhaps TRBD2 (6 bases). Germline V gene lookup returns CDR1 SQVTM and CDR2 ANQGSEA. V dropped 7 bases and J dropped 0 bases, with 10 bases sitting between them. The CDR3 contains 12 residues. This CDR3 reads CSAGGFSYEQYF. The CDR3, as DNA: TGCAGCGCCGGAGGGTTCTCCTACGAGCAGTACTTC.

This sequence joins TRBV21-1 and TRBJ1-6. TRBV21-1 is given as a pseudogene. CDR3 length: 17 residues. The CDR3 spells CASSKTAPSSYNSPLHF. CDR3 in DNA: TGTGCCAGCAGCAAAACAGCTCCTAGCTCCTATAATTCACCCCTCCACTTT.

This clone showed up just a few times. The chain combines TRBV7-9 with TRBJ2-6, with D perhaps TRBD2 (6 bases). The CDR3 is 19 residues long. V was clipped by 4 bases and J by 4 bases, with 23 bases between them. Germline-derived CDR1 and CDR2 are SEHNR and FQNEAQ (reference sequence). DNA for the CDR3: TGTGCCAGCAGCTCGCCGTCGGGGGTCCCATTTGTCGGGGCCAACGTCCTGACTTTC. Its translation is CASSSPSGVPFVGANVLTF.

The chain employs TRBV5-1 and TRBJ2-5; the match to TRBD2 covers 7 bases. The CDR3 extends over 15 amino acids. Trimming took 1 base from V and 1 from J; bases not matched to a gene: 4. Germline V gene data show CDR1 as SGHRS and CDR2 as YFSETQ. The CDR3 loop is CASSLLSSGQETQYF. CDR3 coding DNA: TGCGCCAGCAGCTTGCTCTCTAGCGGCCAAGAGACCCAGTACTTC.

The rearrangement uses TRBV2 and TRBJ1-4; 8 bases are a match to TRBD1. Germline CDR1 is SNHLY and CDR2 is FYNNEI. V lost 5 bases to trimming and J lost 3 bases; unmatched junction nucleotides: 5. The CDR3 runs 15 residues. CDR3 coding DNA: TGTGCCAGCAGTAAGGGGACAGGTTCTAATGAAAAACTGTTTTTT. It codes for CASSKGTGSNEKLFF.

The chain carries TRBV28 and TRBJ2-1; D gene ambiguous. The V end was cut by 3 bases, the J end by 0 bases, with 12 bases between. This CDR3 region has 16 residues. The germline V gene has CDR1 MDHEN and CDR2 SYDVKM. CDR3 in DNA: TGTGCCAGCAGTTTGGTACCTGGCGACTCCTACAATGAGCAGTTCTTC. Residues: CASSLVPGDSYNEQFF.